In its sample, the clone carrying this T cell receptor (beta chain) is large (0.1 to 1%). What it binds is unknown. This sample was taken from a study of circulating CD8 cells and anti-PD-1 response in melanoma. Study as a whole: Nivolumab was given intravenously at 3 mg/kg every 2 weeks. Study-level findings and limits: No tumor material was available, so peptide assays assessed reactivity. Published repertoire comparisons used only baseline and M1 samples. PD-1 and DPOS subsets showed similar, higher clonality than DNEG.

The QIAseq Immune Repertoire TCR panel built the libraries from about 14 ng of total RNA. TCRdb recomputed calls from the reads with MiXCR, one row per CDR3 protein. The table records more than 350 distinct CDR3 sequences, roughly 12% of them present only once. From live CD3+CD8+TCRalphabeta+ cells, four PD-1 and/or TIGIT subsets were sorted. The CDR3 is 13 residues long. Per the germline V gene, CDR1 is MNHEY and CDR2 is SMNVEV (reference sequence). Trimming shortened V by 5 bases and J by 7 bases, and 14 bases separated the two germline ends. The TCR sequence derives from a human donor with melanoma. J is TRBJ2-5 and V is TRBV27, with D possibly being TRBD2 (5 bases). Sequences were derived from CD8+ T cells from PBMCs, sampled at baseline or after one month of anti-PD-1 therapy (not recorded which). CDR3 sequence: CASSPSRRGTQYF. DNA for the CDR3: TGTGCCAGCAGTCCCTCCCGACGGGGGACCCAGTACTTC.